This T cell receptor (beta chain) comes out of a study of cytomegalovirus exposure and HLA in healthy donors. Study-level results: Researchers left out some V segments, among them TRBV6-2 and TRBV6-3, as indistinguishable. HLA alleles were associated with 17,000 or so TCR beta sequences in a later analysis at 0.05 false discovery rate.

The study ran its PCR with 60 Vbeta and 13 Jbeta primers. Profiled with immunoSEQ multiplex PCR; TCRdb holds only in-frame clones, not every one. In the table there are some 180,000 clones, around 82% of which are singletons. Worth noting for this clone: Its antigen remains unidentified.

Germline values: CDR1 SGHRS, CDR2 YFSETQ. CDR3 length: 15 residues. V shed 3 bases and J shed 7 bases, with 17 bases lying between them. V usage is TRBV5-1 and J usage is TRBJ2-1; D is perhaps TRBD2 (7 bases). The receptor was derived from a woman under 40 in good health and CMV-seropositive. The sample taken for sequencing was PBMCs. CDR3 DNA sequence: TGCGCCAGCAGCTGGAATCCGGGGGGCCGGAATGAGCAGTTCTTC. It yields the protein CASSWNPGGRNEQFF.